The 3 T cell receptor beta chains below come from one sample, sequenced in a study of blood T cells in healthy people across ages. A second PCR of 7 to 11 cycles used a sample-barcoded 5' primer and a J-beta primer mix. MiXCR, applied by TCRdb to the 5' RACE reads, yields one record per CDR3 protein. Of about 1.8 million distinct CDR3 sequences listed, roughly 50% are singletons. Sequencing input: blood. Receptors originate from a woman between 35 and 50 years old in good health.

This clonotype was seen only a few times. V and J are TRBV4-2 and TRBJ1-2, with D hard to call. The V and J ends lost 6 bases and 3 bases respectively, with 11 bases between them. CDR1 and CDR2 from the germline V gene are LGHNA and YNFKEQ. The CDR3 sequence is 13 residues long. CDR3 residues: CASRGGSHYGYTF. The CDR3 DNA is TGTGCCAGCAGGGGCGGAAGTCACTATGGCTACACCTTC.

The chain combines TRBV20-1 with TRBJ2-5; 7 bases fit TRBD1. CDR1 is DFQATT and CDR2 is SNEGSKA in the germline V gene (reference sequence). The CDR3 has 13 amino acids. J was trimmed by 11 bases and V by 2 bases; bases with no gene match: 11. CDR3 nucleotide sequence: TGCAGTGCTAGACATCGACAGGGACCTCGGCAGTACTTC. It codes for CSARHRQGPRQYF.

Notes on this clonotype: One junction end disagrees with the germline gene, perhaps due to a read error. The chain has TRBV4-2 and TRBJ2-1, with D hard to call. CDR1 is LGHNA, CDR2 YNFKEQ, per germline. The CDR3 length is 17 residues. CDR3 DNA: TGTGCCAGCAGCCAAGGAGGACGAGAAACCTCCTACAATGAGCGGTTCTTC. Translating it yields CASSQGGRETSYNERFF.